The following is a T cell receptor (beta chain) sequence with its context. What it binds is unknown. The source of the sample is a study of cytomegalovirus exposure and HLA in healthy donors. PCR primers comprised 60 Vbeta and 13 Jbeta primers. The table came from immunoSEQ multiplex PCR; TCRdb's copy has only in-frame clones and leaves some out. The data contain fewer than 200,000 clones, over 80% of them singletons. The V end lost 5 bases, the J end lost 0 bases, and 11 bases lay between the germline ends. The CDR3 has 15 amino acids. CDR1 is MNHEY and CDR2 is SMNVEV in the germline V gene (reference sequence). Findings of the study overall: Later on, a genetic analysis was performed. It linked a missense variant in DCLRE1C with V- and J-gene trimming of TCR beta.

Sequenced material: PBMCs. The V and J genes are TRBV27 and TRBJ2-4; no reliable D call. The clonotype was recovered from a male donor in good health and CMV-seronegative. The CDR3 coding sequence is TGTGCCAGCAGTAAGCCAGGCATAGCCAAAAACATTCAGTACTTC. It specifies CASSKPGIAKNIQYF.